Below are 21 T cell receptor beta chains sequenced from a single sample in a study of T cells in localized non-small cell lung cancer. Generated by immunoSEQ multiplex PCR, the TCRdb table keeps only in-frame clones and is missing some. The table records approximately 45,000 clones, roughly 86% of them present only once. The sequences come from PBMCs, collected before any cancer treatment. These receptor sequences come from a man aged 35 to 70 with stage II lung adenocarcinoma.

The rearrangement links TRBV7-9 to TRBJ1-2, with 7 bases fitting TRBD1. This CDR3 has 14 amino acids. Germline loops: CDR1 SEHNR, CDR2 FQNEAQ (reference sequence). The trim removed 6 bases at V and 3 bases at J, leaving 7 bases unmatched. CDR3 in DNA: TGTGCCAGCAGGGCGACAGGGACTGACTATGGCTACACCTTC. The encoded protein is CASRATGTDYGYTF.

This clone was recorded a few times. The chain combines TRBV6-5 with TRBJ1-1, with 7 positions matching TRBD1. Germline loops: CDR1 MNHEY, CDR2 SVGAGI. Trimming cost V 6 bases and J 3 bases; bases outside gene matches: 10. The length of the CDR3 is 15 residues. The CDR3 region is CASRDRRGGDTEAFF. CDR3 bases: TGTGCCAGCAGGGACAGGAGGGGAGGTGACACTGAAGCTTTCTTT.

CDR3 sequence (DNA): TGCGCCAGCAAAGGGGGGGTGAACACTGAAGCTTTCTTT. This translates into CASKGGVNTEAFF. This chain connects TRBV10-2 to TRBJ1-1; a possible D gene is TRBD1 (6 bases). The germline V gene has CDR1 WSHSY and CDR2 SAAADI. Trimming removed 7 bases from V and 0 bases from J, with 9 bases in between. The CDR3 length is 13 residues.

The rearrangement uses TRBV9 and TRBJ1-2; D call uncertain. Germline values: CDR1 SGDLS, CDR2 YYNGEE. The CDR3 runs to 14 residues. The germline V and J ends were trimmed by 0 bases and 2 bases, with 8 bases remaining between them. The CDR3 coding sequence is TGTGCCAGCAGCGTAGCCGTAGACAACTATGGCTACACCTTC. This codes for CASSVAVDNYGYTF.

The chain recombines TRBV9 with TRBJ1-1; 7 nucleotides match TRBD1. Germline V lookup: CDR1 SGDLS, CDR2 YYNGEE. CDR3 size: 15 residues. The J segment lost 0 bases and the V segment lost 2 bases, leaving 4 bases of the junction unmatched. The CDR3 is CASSVHRGLNTEAFF. As DNA, the CDR3 is TGTGCCAGCAGCGTCCACAGGGGATTGAACACTGAAGCTTTCTTT.

The V call is TRBV19, the J call TRBJ2-1; 8 positions match TRBD1. Germline CDR1 and CDR2: LNHDA and SQIVND (reference sequence). The junction had 7 bases not matched to a gene; V was cut back by 7 bases and J by 5 bases. The CDR3 runs 14 residues. Here the CDR3 DNA reads TGTGCCAGTAACCTACAGGGGGGAAACAATGAGCAGTTCTTC. It encodes CASNLQGGNNEQFF.

The chain uses TRBV4-1 and TRBJ1-1; D gene unclear. Germline CDR1 and CDR2: MGHRA and YSYEKL. The V and J ends lost 0 bases and 8 bases respectively, with 10 bases between them. The CDR3 is 13 amino acids. CDR3 sequence: CASSQEEHSEAFF. The DNA for the CDR3 is TGCGCCAGCAGCCAAGAAGAACACAGCGAAGCTTTCTTT.

The V and J genes are TRBV6-1 and TRBJ2-5, with 9 bases identical to TRBD2. With 2 bases clipped from V and 3 bases from J, the junction kept 16 bases outside the gene matches. CDR3 length: 19 amino acids. Germline loops: CDR1 MNHNS, CDR2 SASEGT. The CDR3 protein is CASSERRGGSGMSEETQYF. The CDR3 DNA follows: TGTGCCAGCAGTGAACGGCGGGGGGGTTCCGGCATGTCTGAAGAGACCCAGTACTTC.

This rearrangement joins TRBV29-1 to TRBJ1-1; 8 nucleotides line up with TRBD1. Germline assignment: CDR1 SQVTM and CDR2 ANQGSEA. J was trimmed by 7 bases and V by 5 bases; bases with no gene match: 6. CDR3 size: 12 residues. The CDR3 coding sequence is TGCAGCGTTTTGGACAGGGCAGATGAAGCTTTCTTT. Translating it yields CSVLDRADEAFF.

This clone was counted between two and nine times. This chain uses TRBV30 with TRBJ1-2, with D maybe TRBD1 (6 bases). The length of the CDR3 is 13 residues. Germline V CDR1 and CDR2: GTSNPN, SVGIG (reference sequence). Trimming cost V 4 bases and J 6 bases, with 15 bases left between them. In DNA, the CDR3 is TGTGCCTGGAACAGGAACAGGGAGGATGGCTACACCTTC. Its protein product is CAWNRNREDGYTF.

J is TRBJ2-4 and V is TRBV21-1; the table gives TRBD1 as D, unverified against the DNA. TRBV21-1 is tagged as a pseudogene. The CDR3 is 22 amino acids. CDR3 sequence reads: CASSSLPLPGQGALESKNIQYF. CDR3 in DNA: TGTGCCAGCAGCTCACTTCCTTTACCGGGACAGGGGGCGCTTGAATCCAAAAACATTCAGTACTTC.

CDR3 DNA sequence: TGCGCCAGCAGCTTACCGACTAGTGAGCAAGAGACCCAGTACTTC. Its translation: CASSLPTSEQETQYF. The chain couples TRBV5-1 to TRBJ2-5; weak D call: TRBD2 (6 bases). The germline CDR1 and CDR2 sequences are SGHRS and YFSETQ. The CDR3 is 15 amino acids. Deletions cut 2 bases from V and 2 bases from J, with 13 bases between.

V is TRBV19 and J is TRBJ1-5, with 9 bases matching TRBD1. This CDR3 has 15 amino acids. Germline V gene sequence: CDR1 LNHDA, CDR2 SQIVND (reference sequence). The V segment lost 6 bases and the J segment 8 bases; nucleotides outside the gene matches: 11. In nucleotides, the CDR3 is TGTGCCAGTAGCCCCGGGACAGGGAGGCCAGAGCCCCAGCATTTT. It codes for CASSPGTGRPEPQHF.

The genes are TRBV10-3 and TRBJ1-2, with a tentative D call TRBD1 (6 bases). Germline assignment: CDR1 ENHRY and CDR2 SYGVKD. V gave up 8 bases and J gave up 8 bases, with 18 bases separating them. The CDR3 loop spans 13 amino acids. DNA for the CDR3: TGTGCCATCGGTATACAGGGATTGGAGGGCTACACCTTC. It codes for CAIGIQGLEGYTF.

This clone was found once. The rearrangement uses TRBV9 and TRBJ2-3; no firm D call. With 0 bases removed from V and 6 bases from J, the gap between germline ends came to 11 bases. The CDR3 extends over 14 amino acids. Germline V CDR1 and CDR2: SGDLS, YYNGEE. CDR3: CASSVGSKRDTQYF. In DNA, the CDR3 is TGTGCCAGCAGCGTAGGATCGAAGAGGGATACGCAGTATTTT.

Here the CDR3 DNA reads TGTGCCAGCAGCCAACTAGCGGGGGACCAAGAGACCCAGTACTTC. Amino acids: CASSQLAGDQETQYF. V gene TRBV5-4 combines with J gene TRBJ2-5, with 11 bases fitting TRBD2. Looked up from germline, CDR1 is SGHNT and CDR2 is YYREEE (reference sequence). This CDR3 contains 15 residues. With V trimmed by 4 bases and J by 0 bases, 2 bases remained unmatched.

CDR3 sequence (DNA): TGCGCCAGCAGTGAGTCGAGGAGGGGAGAGACCCAGTACTTC. It codes for CASSESRRGETQYF. This sequence joins TRBV10-2 and TRBJ2-5, with D maybe TRBD2 (6 bases). Trimming removed 0 bases from V and 4 bases from J, with 9 bases in between. The CDR3 length is 14 residues. Germline-derived CDR1 and CDR2 are WSHSY and SAAADI.

On this clone: The same CDR3 arises from other DNA sequences in this sample as well. This rearrangement joins TRBV5-4 to TRBJ2-7; D unresolved. Germline CDR1 is SGHNT and CDR2 is YYREEE (reference sequence). The V end lost 4 bases, the J end lost 3 bases, and 8 bases lay between the germline ends. CDR3 length: 12 amino acids. The CDR3 spells CASSRTGYEQYF. CDR3 bases: TGTGCCAGCAGCCGGACGGGCTACGAGCAGTACTTC.

The chain joins TRBV6-5 to TRBJ2-5; D is possibly TRBD1 (6 bases). The CDR3 contains 14 residues. Trimming cost V 6 bases and J 4 bases, with 15 bases left between them. CDR1 and CDR2 (germline): MNHEY, SVGAGI. CDR3 amino acids: CASSGTGYGETQYF. The CDR3 region has the DNA TGTGCCAGCAGCGGTACAGGGTACGGAGAGACCCAGTACTTC.

The V and J genes are TRBV2 and TRBJ2-5; D tentatively reads TRBD1 or TRBD2 (7 bases each). Trimming removed 7 bases at V and 1 base at J, with 13 bases between. CDR1 and CDR2 (germline): SNHLY, FYNNEI. The CDR3 runs 14 residues. This chain's CDR3 is CASKAGQTQETQYF. The CDR3 nucleotides read TGTGCCAGCAAAGCGGGACAGACCCAAGAGACCCAGTACTTC.

The V gene is TRBV6-1, the J gene TRBJ2-1; weak D call: TRBD2 (6 bases). Germline V gives CDR1 MNHNS, CDR2 SASEGT. The V end was cut by 6 bases, the J end by 5 bases, with 14 bases between. The CDR3 is 14 residues long. Here the CDR3 reads CASRPGDDDNEQFF. The CDR3 DNA follows: TGTGCCAGCAGGCCGGGAGACGACGACAATGAGCAGTTCTTC.